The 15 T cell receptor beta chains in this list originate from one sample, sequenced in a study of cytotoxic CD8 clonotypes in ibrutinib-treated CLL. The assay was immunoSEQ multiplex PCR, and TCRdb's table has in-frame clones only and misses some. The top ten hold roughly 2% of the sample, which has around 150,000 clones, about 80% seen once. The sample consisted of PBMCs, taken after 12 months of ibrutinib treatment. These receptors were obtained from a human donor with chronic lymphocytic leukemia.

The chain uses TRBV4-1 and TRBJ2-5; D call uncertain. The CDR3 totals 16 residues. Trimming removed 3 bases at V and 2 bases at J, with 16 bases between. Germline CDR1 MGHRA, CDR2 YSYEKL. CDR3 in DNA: TGCGCCAGCAGCCACTACGCCCGGACCCGGCAAGAGACCCAGTACTTC. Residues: CASSHYARTRQETQYF.

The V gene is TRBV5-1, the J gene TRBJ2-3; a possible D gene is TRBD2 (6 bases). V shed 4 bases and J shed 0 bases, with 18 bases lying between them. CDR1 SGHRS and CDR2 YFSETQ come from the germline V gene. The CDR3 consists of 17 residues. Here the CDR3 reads CASSIAPLATSTDTQYF. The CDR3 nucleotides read TGCGCCAGCAGCATTGCCCCGCTAGCGACCAGCACAGATACGCAGTATTTT.

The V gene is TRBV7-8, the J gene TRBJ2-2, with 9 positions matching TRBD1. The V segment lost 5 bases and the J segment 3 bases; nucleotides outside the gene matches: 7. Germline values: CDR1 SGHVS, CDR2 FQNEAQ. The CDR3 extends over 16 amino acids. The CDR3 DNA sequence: TGTGCCAGCAGCATCCGGGACAGGGCGGACACCGGGGAGCTGTTTTTT. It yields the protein CASSIRDRADTGELFF. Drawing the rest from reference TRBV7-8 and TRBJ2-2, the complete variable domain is GAGVSQSPRYKVAKRGQDVALRCDPISGHVSLFWYQQALGQGPEFLTYFQNEAQLDKSGLPSDRFFAERPEGSVSTLKIQRTQQEDSAVYLCASSIRDRADTGELFFGEGSRLTVL.

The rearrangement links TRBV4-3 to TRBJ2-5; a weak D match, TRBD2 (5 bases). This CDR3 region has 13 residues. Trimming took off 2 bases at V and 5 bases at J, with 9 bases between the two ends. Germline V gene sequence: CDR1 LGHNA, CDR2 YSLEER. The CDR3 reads CASSQSSLETQYF. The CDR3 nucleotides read TGCGCCAGCAGCCAATCTAGCTTGGAGACCCAGTACTTC.

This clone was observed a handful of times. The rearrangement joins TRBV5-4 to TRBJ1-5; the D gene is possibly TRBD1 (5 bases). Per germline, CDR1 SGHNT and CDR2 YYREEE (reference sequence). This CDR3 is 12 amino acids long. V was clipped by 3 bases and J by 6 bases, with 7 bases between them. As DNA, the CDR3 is TGTGCCAGCAGCTACGACAGTCAGCCCCAGCATTTT. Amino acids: CASSYDSQPQHF.

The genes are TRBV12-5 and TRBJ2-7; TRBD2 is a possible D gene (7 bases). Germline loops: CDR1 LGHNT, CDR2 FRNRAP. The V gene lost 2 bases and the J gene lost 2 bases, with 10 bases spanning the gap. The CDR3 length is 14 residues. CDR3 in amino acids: CASGLSGGPYEQYF. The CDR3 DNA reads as TGTGCTAGTGGTTTGTCCGGGGGGCCCTACGAGCAGTACTTC.

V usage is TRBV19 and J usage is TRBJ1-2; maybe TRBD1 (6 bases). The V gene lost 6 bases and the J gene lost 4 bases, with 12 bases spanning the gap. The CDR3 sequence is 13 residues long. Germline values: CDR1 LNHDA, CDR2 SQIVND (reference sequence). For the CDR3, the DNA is TGTGCCAGTAGCCCAACAGGGTCCTATGGCTACACCTTC. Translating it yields CASSPTGSYGYTF.

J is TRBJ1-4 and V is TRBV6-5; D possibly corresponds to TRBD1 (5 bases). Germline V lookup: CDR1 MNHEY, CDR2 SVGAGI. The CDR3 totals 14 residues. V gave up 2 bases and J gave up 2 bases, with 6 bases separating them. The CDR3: CASSYEGTNEKLFF. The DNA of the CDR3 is TGTGCCAGCAGTTACGAGGGGACTAATGAAAAACTGTTTTTT.

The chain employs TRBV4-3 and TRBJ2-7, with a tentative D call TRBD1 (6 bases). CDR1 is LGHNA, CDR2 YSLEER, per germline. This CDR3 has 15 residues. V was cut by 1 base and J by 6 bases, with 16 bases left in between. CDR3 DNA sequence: TGCGCCAGCAGCCAAGCGGCTGGGGGCACGCTCGAGCAGTACTTC. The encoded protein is CASSQAAGGTLEQYF.

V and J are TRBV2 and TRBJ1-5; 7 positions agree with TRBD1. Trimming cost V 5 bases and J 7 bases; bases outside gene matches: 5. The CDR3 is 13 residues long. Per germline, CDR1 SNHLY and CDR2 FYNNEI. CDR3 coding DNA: TGTGCCAGCAGTCAGGGGGAAGGACAGCCCCAGCATTTT. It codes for CASSQGEGQPQHF. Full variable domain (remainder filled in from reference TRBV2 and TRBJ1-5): EPEVTQTPSHQVTQMGQEVILRCVPISNHLYFYWYRQILGQKVEFLVSFYNNEISEKSEIFDDQFSVERPDGSNFTLKIRSTKLEDSAMYFCASSQGEGQPQHFGDGTRLSIL.

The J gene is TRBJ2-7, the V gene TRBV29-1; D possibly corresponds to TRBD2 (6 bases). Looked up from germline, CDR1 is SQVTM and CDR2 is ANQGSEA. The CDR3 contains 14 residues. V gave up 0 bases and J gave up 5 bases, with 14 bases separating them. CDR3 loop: CSVEDSGGGNEQYF. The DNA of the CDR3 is TGCAGCGTTGAAGATAGCGGTGGGGGGAACGAGCAGTACTTC.

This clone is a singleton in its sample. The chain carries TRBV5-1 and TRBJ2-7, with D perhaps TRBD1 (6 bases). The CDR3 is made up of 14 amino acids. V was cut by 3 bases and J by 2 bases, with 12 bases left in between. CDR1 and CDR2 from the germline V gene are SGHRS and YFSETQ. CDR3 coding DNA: TGCGCCAGCAGCTCGGGACAACTTACCTACGAGCAGTACTTC. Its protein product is CASSSGQLTYEQYF.

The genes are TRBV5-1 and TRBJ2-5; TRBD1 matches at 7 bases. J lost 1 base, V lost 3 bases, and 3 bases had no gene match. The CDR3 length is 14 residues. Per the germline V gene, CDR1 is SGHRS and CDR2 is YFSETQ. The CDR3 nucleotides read TGCGCCAGCAGCTCCGACAGGGTCCAAGAGACCCAGTACTTC. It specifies CASSSDRVQETQYF.

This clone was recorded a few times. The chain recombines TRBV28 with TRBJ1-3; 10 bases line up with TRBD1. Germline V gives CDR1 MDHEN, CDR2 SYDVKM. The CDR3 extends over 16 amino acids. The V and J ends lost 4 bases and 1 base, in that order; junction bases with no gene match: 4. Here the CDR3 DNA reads TGTGCCAGCAGTTCTCCGGGACAGGGGTCTGGAAACACCATATATTTT. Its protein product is CASSSPGQGSGNTIYF.

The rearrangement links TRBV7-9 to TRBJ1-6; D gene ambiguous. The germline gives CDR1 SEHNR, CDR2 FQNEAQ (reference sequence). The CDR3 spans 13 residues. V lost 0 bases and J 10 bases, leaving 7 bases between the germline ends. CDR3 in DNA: TGTGCCAGCAGCTTAGCATGGGAGTCACCCCTCCACTTT. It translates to CASSLAWESPLHF.